The following is a T cell receptor (beta chain) sequence with its context. Its matching antigen is unknown. The CDR3 consists of 14 residues. From germline, CDR1 is KGHSH and CDR2 LQKENI. Trimming shortened V by 3 bases and J by 2 bases, and 11 bases separated the two germline ends. This record belongs to a study of a mutant IDH1 vaccine in newly diagnosed glioma. Study-level information: The start of vaccination came 4-6 weeks after radiotherapy alone, or with temozolomide cycles. Earlier therapy was either radiotherapy, temozolomide, or both, and most got both.

Time point specified: week 23, last vaccination. Each vaccine dose was 300 ug of mutant IDH1 20-mer peptide, with topical imiquimod. Data came from immunoSEQ multiplex PCR; TCRdb stores just in-frame clones and leaves some out. The table shows around 85,000 clones, with 65% to 90% occurring only once. General study points: Apparently unrelated to pseudoprogression were changes in the top peripheral T cell clonotypes.

The sequencing here drew on PBMCs, taken from a glioma patient whose treatment included an IDH1 peptide vaccine. The source of this sequence is a young man with glioma. Some clones in this sample may be carry-over from other donors' samples. The V call is TRBV18, the J call TRBJ2-7; D tentatively reads TRBD1 or TRBD2 (5 bases each). For the CDR3, the DNA is TGTGCCAGCTCACCTCCGGGACGGCCCTACGAGCAGTACTTC. This codes for CASSPPGRPYEQYF.